Below, one T cell receptor (beta chain) is given with its context. The antigen remains unidentified. This entry belongs to a study of T cells in localized non-small cell lung cancer. This table comes from immunoSEQ multiplex PCR, and its TCRdb copy is limited to in-frame clones, with some not included. The repertoire consists of 25,000 to 30,000 clones, with roughly 90% occurring once and the leading ten covering about 3%. General study points: Heterogeneity stays possible, as sequencing covered only one tumor region. An association was observed between higher blood T cell density and longer overall survival. Researchers found a median approximately 60 of the top 100 tumor clones in adjacent lung. Maximal T cell clonality occurred in uninvolved adjacent lung, with tumor ranking below it.

The material sequenced was peripheral blood, taken before any cancer treatment. The sequence was collected from a woman between 18 and 49 years old with stage I lung adenocarcinoma.

CDR3 region: CASSLSSTYEQYF. The CDR3 bases are TGTGCCAGCAGCTTATCGTCGACATACGAGCAGTACTTC. The chain employs TRBV7-2 and TRBJ2-7; D is undetermined. Trimming pared 2 bases from V and 4 bases from J, leaving 9 bases between. The CDR3 runs to 13 residues. Per germline, CDR1 SGHTA and CDR2 FQGNSA.